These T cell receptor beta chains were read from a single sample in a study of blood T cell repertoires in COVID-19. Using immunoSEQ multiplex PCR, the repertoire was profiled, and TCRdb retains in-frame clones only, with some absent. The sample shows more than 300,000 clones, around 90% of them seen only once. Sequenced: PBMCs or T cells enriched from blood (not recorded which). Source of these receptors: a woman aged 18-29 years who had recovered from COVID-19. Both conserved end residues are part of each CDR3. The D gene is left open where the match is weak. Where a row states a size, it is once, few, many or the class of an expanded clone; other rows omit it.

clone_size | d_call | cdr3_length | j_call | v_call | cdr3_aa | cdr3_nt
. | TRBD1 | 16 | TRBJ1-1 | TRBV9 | CASSVAPTGGYTEAFF | TGTGCCAGCAGCGTAGCTCCGACAGGGGGCTACACTGAAGCTTTCTTT
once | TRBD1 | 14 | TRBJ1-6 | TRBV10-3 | CAISQETGSSPLHF | TGTGCCATCAGTCAAGAGACAGGGAGTTCACCCCTCCACTTT
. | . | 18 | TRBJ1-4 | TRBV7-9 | CASSWAGYLSATNEKLFF | TGTGCCAGCAGCTGGGCCGGTTACCTATCTGCAACTAATGAAAAACTGTTTTTT
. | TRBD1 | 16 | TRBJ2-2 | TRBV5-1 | CASSSDRESNTGELFF | TGCGCCAGCAGCTCTGACAGGGAATCGAACACCGGGGAGCTGTTTTTT
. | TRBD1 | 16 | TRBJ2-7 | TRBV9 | CASSVAPGQGLHEQYF | TGTGCCAGCAGCGTGGCCCCGGGACAGGGACTCCACGAGCAGTACTTC
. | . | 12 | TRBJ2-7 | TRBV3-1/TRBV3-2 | CASSQVVYEQYF | TGTGCCAGCAGCCAAGTAGTCTACGAGCAGTACTTC
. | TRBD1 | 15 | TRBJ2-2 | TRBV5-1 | CASTTRQGYTGELFF | TGCGCCAGCACAACCAGACAGGGATACACCGGGGAGCTGTTTTTT
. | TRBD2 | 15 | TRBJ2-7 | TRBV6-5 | CASSYAPRGVYEQYF | TGTGCCAGCAGTTACGCGCCACGGGGGGTGTATGAGCAGTACTTC
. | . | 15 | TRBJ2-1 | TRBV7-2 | CASSLGAGSYNEQFF | TGTGCCAGCAGCTTGGGTGCAGGCTCCTACAATGAGCAGTTCTTC
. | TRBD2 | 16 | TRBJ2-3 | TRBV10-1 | CASSVAGLPLTDTQYF | TGCGCCAGCAGTGTAGCGGGACTTCCACTCACAGATACGCAGTATTTT
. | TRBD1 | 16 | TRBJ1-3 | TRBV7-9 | CASIRTGEESGNTIYF | TGTGCCAGCATACGGACAGGGGAGGAGTCTGGAAACACCATATATTTT